The T cell receptor beta chain under discussion was sequenced for a study of blood T cells in healthy people across ages. A second PCR of 7 to 11 cycles used a sample-barcoded 5' primer and a J-beta primer mix. TCRdb re-called the 5' RACE reads with MiXCR, one entry per CDR3 protein. The sample yields 550,000 to 650,000 distinct CDR3 sequences, approximately 30% seen once. Per germline, CDR1 SGHRS and CDR2 YFSETQ. V was clipped by 3 bases and J by 7 bases; unmatched bases: 9. This CDR3 contains 14 residues. The sequenced sample consisted of blood. This clonotype originated in a woman aged 80 or over in good health. The rearrangement uses TRBV5-1 and TRBJ1-2; 7 positions match TRBD1. This CDR3 is CASSSLGQEGGYTF. The CDR3 DNA is TGCGCCAGCAGCTCTCTTGGACAGGAGGGTGGCTACACCTTC.